Sequencing of this T cell receptor (beta chain) was carried out in a study of OX40 agonist ivuxolimab in advanced cancers. A note on the overall study: Ivuxolimab was a fully human IgG2 agonistic monoclonal antibody targeting the costimulatory receptor OX40 (CD134). Intravenous ivuxolimab was administered to patients every 2 weeks at six dose levels: 0.01, 0.1, 0.3, 1.5, 3 and 10 mg/kg. Of the roughly 50 dose-escalation patients, hepatocellular carcinoma was present in about 20, melanoma in approximately 15, renal cell carcinoma in 9 and head and neck cancer in 9. In the dose-escalation cohort, more than 80% of patients were male, and the mean age was roughly 60 years with a range of about 20 to 80. Patients were allowed to have had prior anti-PD-1, anti-PD-L1 or anti-CTLA-4 therapy, and approximately 40% of the dose-escalation patients had been treated with checkpoint inhibitors. Partial responses occurred in three dose-escalation patients, of whom one had hepatocellular carcinoma and two had cutaneous melanoma. Peripheral TCRbeta sequencing aimed to test whether ivuxolimab altered TCR sequence diversity and caused clonal T-cell expansion. The paper reports the monotherapy dose-escalation portion (N of about 50 patients) of the phase I ivuxolimab trial.

Genomic DNA was isolated from the sorted cells so that the TCRbeta CDR3 region could be sequenced. The immunoSEQ Assay was used for sequencing of TCRbeta CDR3 regions. Here the immuneACCESS table is served through TCRdb, limited to in-frame sequences with V and J called. Missing clones are a known gap in these copies; in checked studies unresolved V genes cover under half, and the rest lacks a known reason. Within this sample are around 80,000 clones, with about 92% of them counted one time only. Clones ranked in the top ten supply approximately 0.19% of the sample. The junction shows trimming of 1 base on V and 4 bases on J, plus 13 bases between the germline ends. From cysteine to phenylalanine, the CDR3 is 16 amino acids long. The DNA shown is the 48-base CDR3, in frame from base 1. CDR1 and CDR2 are drawn from the germline V gene: LGHNA, YNFKEQ. Results and caveats for the whole study, not just this receptor: Antigen specificity was not determined for the clonally expanded peripheral T cells. After ivuxolimab, CD8+ T cells had more expanded clones than CD4+ T cells on average. Partial responders in the 0.1-3.0 mg/kg groups had among the lowest normalized peripheral clonal expansion, especially among CD8+ T cells. Low levels of normalized T-cell clonal expansion were also shown by some nonresponding patients. At doses from 0.1 to 3.0 mg/kg, clonal expansion was seen in both CD4+ and CD8+ blood T cells between baseline and week 6.

The trial excluded patients who had a history of autoimmune disease or who were on systemic immunosuppression. Peripheral blood for TCR sequencing was drawn from every dose cohort at baseline, at cycle 4 day 1 and at cycle 7 day 1. Samples came from an open-label, multicenter, first-in-human phase I dose-escalation trial of ivuxolimab. Adults with locally advanced or metastatic head and neck squamous cell, hepatocellular, melanoma or renal cell carcinoma were enrolled in the trial. Before TCR sequencing, CD4+ T cells and CD8+ T cells from peripheral blood were sorted into separate populations. As for this clone: The antigen this receptor binds is unknown. No quality values exist for individual bases; no much larger clone is one base distant.

The chain is made from TRBV4-2 and TRBJ1-4, with no reliable assignment of the D segment. The specimen was CD4+ or CD8+ T cells sorted from blood, collected in a trial of the OX40 agonist ivuxolimab. The origin of this receptor is an adult with an advanced solid tumor such as melanoma, head and neck, liver or kidney cancer. This receptor carries the CDR3 CASSQVSGQSNEKLFF. At the DNA level, the sequence is TGTGCCAGCAGCCAAGTCTCCGGGCAGAGTAATGAAAAACTGTTTTTT.